This T cell receptor (beta chain) appears in the sequencing data of a study of Graves' ophthalmopathy and Graves' hyperthyroidism. Looking at the study overall: Before any treatment was given, at initial diagnosis, peripheral blood was collected.

Certain patients, namely those with other autoimmune diseases, uncontrolled infections, pregnancy or lactation, were excluded. Physicians reached a diagnosis by relying on clinical symptoms, serum thyroxine, TRAb, thyroid ultrasound and orbital computed tomography. RNA transcripts provided the template for amplifying TCR beta CDR3 regions. An initial RT-PCR round employing HTBI primers preceded a second-round multiplex PCR. TCRdb processed the multiplex PCR reads anew with MiXCR; each CDR3 protein has one entry. In the table there are hundreds of thousands of distinct CDR3 sequences, around 15% of which are singletons. Sequences were obtained from blood. The clonotype was recovered from a woman aged 30 to 39 with Graves' ophthalmopathy.

The DNA for the CDR3 is TGTGCCAGCAGCCTAACACTTGGACCCGTCCAAGAGACCCAGTACTTC. It is translated as CASSLTLGPVQETQYF. The chain couples TRBV5-5 to TRBJ2-5; D is unresolved. The CDR3 covers 16 residues. The germline V and J ends were trimmed by 4 bases and 1 base, with 17 bases remaining between them. The V gene's germline CDR1 is SGHKS and CDR2 YYEKEE (reference sequence).